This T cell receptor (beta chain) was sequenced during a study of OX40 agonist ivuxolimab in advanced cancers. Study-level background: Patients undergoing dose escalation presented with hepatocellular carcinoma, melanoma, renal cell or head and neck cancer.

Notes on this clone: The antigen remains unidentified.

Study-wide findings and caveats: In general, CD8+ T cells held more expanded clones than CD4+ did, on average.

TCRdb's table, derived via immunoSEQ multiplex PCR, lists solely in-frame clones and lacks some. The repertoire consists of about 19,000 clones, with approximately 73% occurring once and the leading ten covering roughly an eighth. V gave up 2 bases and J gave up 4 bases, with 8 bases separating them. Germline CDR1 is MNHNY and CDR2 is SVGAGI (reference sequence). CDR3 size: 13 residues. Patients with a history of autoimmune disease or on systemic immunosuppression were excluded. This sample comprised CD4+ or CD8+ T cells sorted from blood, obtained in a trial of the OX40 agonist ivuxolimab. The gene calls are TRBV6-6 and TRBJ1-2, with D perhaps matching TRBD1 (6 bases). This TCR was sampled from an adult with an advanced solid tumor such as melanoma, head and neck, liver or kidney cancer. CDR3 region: CASSYQGPYGYTF. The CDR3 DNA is TGTGCCAGCAGTTACCAGGGGCCCTATGGCTACACCTTC.